This T cell receptor beta chain appears in the sequencing data of a study of control samples from healthy donors and cancer patients. The data were produced by immunoSEQ multiplex PCR, yet TCRdb's version contains in-frame clones alone and is incomplete. The sample lists around 30,000 clones; 85% were seen once. Germline lookup yields CDR1 LGHDT and CDR2 YNNKEL (reference sequence). This CDR3 has 16 residues. The trim removed 0 bases at V and 8 bases at J, leaving 6 bases unmatched. The receptor comes from a woman aged 60-70 years with head and neck cancer. The specimen was PBMCs. This chain joins TRBV3-1 (or the pseudogene TRBV3-2) and TRBJ2-1; 11 bases line up with TRBD2. Here the CDR3 DNA reads TGTGCCAGCAGCCAAGATCTATTAGCGGGAGGGGATGAGCAGTTCTTC. This encodes CASSQDLLAGGDEQFF.